This TCR beta chain was recovered during a study of response to subunit inactivated influenza vaccine. The study, taken as a whole, reports: Every seasonal influenza vaccination brings in few new T cells, the authors suggested.

From the RT-PCR reads, TCRdb called clonotypes with MiXCR, one entry per CDR3 protein. The table includes 200,000 to 250,000 distinct CDR3 sequences, 12% detected once. This clonotype showed up just a few times. The antigen is not known. J lost 3 bases, V lost 5 bases, and 3 bases had no gene match. The CDR3 is 12 residues long. Looked up from germline, CDR1 is DFQATT and CDR2 is SNEGSKA (reference sequence). This TCR was sampled from a man aged 45-60 years who received an inactivated influenza vaccine. This material consisted of non-naive T cells sorted from PBMCs, taken around 15 days before vaccination. The chain carries TRBV20-1 and TRBJ2-7; the match to TRBD2 covers 8 bases. CDR3 in DNA: TGCAGTGCTCCGGGGGGGGGCTACGAGCAGTACTTC. It encodes CSAPGGGYEQYF.